The T cell receptor beta chain under discussion was sequenced for a study of blood T cell repertoires in COVID-19. Overall study: Italy, Spain and the United States were the sources of the convalescent and acute COVID-19 samples.

Study members were between roughly 18 and 89 years old and lived in 24 US regions. V lost 6 bases, J lost 5 bases, and 10 bases lay in between. Looked up from germline, CDR1 is KGHSH and CDR2 is LQKENI. The CDR3 length is 13 residues. This clone was counted a single time. Measured with immunoSEQ multiplex PCR; TCRdb has only the in-frame clones, and not every one. The sample includes roughly 360,000 clones, 70% to 90% seen only once; the top ten take 0.9% to 1%. The chain combines TRBV18 with TRBJ1-4, with D uncertain. Sequenced: PBMCs or T cells enriched from blood (not recorded which). The TCR originated in a woman aged 30 to 39 with acute COVID-19. The CDR3 loop is CASSGVRNEKLFF. The CDR3, as DNA: TGTGCCAGCTCGGGCGTACGGAATGAAAAACTGTTTTTT.